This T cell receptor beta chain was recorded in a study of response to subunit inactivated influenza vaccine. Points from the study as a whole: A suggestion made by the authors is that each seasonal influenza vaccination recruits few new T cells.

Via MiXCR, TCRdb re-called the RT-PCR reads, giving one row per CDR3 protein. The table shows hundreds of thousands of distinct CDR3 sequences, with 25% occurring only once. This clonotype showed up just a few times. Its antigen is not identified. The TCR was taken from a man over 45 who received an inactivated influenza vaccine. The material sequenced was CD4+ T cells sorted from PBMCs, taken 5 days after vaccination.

The chain's CDR3 is CASSYGTRAGTEAFF. CDR3 bases: TGTGCCAGCAGTTATGGGACCCGGGCGGGAACTGAAGCTTTCTTT. The chain has TRBV6-2 or TRBV6-3 and TRBJ1-1; weak D call: TRBD1 (5 bases). The CDR3 runs to 15 residues. Trimming left V 3 bases short and J 5 bases short, with 16 bases between. Looked up from germline, CDR1 is MNHEY and CDR2 is SVGEGT.